The source of this T cell receptor (beta chain) is a study of blood T cell repertoires in COVID-19. V lost 2 bases and J lost 6; bases outside the gene matches: 2. CDR3 length equals 14 residues. Germline CDR1 SGDLS, CDR2 YYNGEE. Measured with immunoSEQ multiplex PCR; TCRdb has only the in-frame clones, and not every one. Of 200,000 to 250,000 clones listed, 87% are singletons. The clonotype comes from a woman younger than 45 with acute COVID-19. The rearrangement uses TRBV9 and TRBJ2-3; the match to TRBD2 covers 11 bases. The sequenced sample was PBMCs or T cells enriched from blood (not recorded which). The CDR3 coding sequence is TGTGCCAGCAGCGTTAGCGGGGGGGCCGATACGCAGTATTTT. This codes for CASSVSGGADTQYF.